This is a list of T cell receptor beta chains from one sample in a study of beta chain features in type 1 diabetes. TCRdb's table, derived via immunoSEQ multiplex PCR, lists solely in-frame clones and lacks some. The sample holds over 700,000 clones, roughly a sixth seen once. Sequenced: naive CD4+ T cells from blood. All receptors come from a woman aged 18-29 years in good health. CDR3s include the opening cysteine and the closing phenylalanine or tryptophan. The order of the fields is clone size, D gene, J gene, CDR3 length, V gene, CDR3 protein, CDR3 DNA. D genes are given only for firm matches. Rows give clone size only sometimes, using once, few, many, or a class for an expanded clone.

abundance: -
d_gene: -
j_gene: TRBJ2-5
len: 15
v_gene: TRBV10-1
CDR3aa: CASSEIMGTTETQYF
CDR3nt: TGCGCCAGCAGTGAGATTATGGGGACAACGGAGACCCAGTACTTC

abundance: -
d_gene: -
j_gene: TRBJ1-5
len: 15
v_gene: TRBV7-2
CDR3aa: CASSLVAGSNQPQHF
CDR3nt: TGTGCCAGCAGCTTAGTCGCTGGGTCGAATCAGCCCCAGCATTTT

abundance: -
d_gene: TRBD2
j_gene: TRBJ2-5
len: 18
v_gene: TRBV7-2
CDR3aa: CASSPRTSGSEYQETQYF
CDR3nt: TGTGCCAGCAGCCCTCGGACTAGCGGGAGCGAGTACCAAGAGACCCAGTACTTC

abundance: -
d_gene: TRBD2
j_gene: TRBJ2-1
len: 19
v_gene: TRBV5-1
CDR3aa: CASSLHGDGRSGAYNEQFF
CDR3nt: TGCGCCAGCAGCCTGCATGGTGATGGGCGTAGCGGGGCCTACAATGAGCAGTTCTTC

abundance: -
d_gene: TRBD1
j_gene: TRBJ2-1
len: 14
v_gene: TRBV5-4
CDR3aa: CASIKTGGHNEQFF
CDR3nt: TGTGCCAGCATCAAGACAGGGGGCCACAATGAGCAGTTCTTC

abundance: -
d_gene: TRBD2
j_gene: TRBJ2-1
len: 16
v_gene: TRBV9
CDR3aa: CASSVGMLAGGNEQFF
CDR3nt: TGTGCCAGCAGCGTAGGGATGCTAGCGGGAGGAAATGAGCAGTTCTTC

abundance: -
d_gene: -
j_gene: TRBJ2-3
len: 15
v_gene: TRBV4-1
CDR3aa: CASRLGRARTDTQYF
CDR3nt: TGCGCCAGCAGACTCGGACGCGCTCGCACAGATACGCAGTATTTT

abundance: -
d_gene: TRBD1
j_gene: TRBJ1-1
len: 13
v_gene: TRBV6-5
CDR3aa: CASSTHRGTEAFF
CDR3nt: TGTGCCAGCTCGACCCACAGGGGCACTGAAGCTTTCTTT

abundance: few
d_gene: -
j_gene: TRBJ2-2
len: 11
v_gene: TRBV11-1
CDR3aa: CASSLEGELFF
CDR3nt: TGTGCCAGCAGCTTAGAGGGGGAGCTGTTTTTT

abundance: few
d_gene: -
j_gene: TRBJ2-7
len: 13
v_gene: TRBV5-4
CDR3aa: CASSLSASYEQYF
CDR3nt: TGTGCCAGCAGCTTGAGTGCCTCCTACGAGCAGTACTTC

abundance: -
d_gene: -
j_gene: TRBJ1-3
len: 16
v_gene: TRBV4-3
CDR3aa: CASSQDGGISGNTIYF
CDR3nt: TGCGCCAGCAGCCAAGATGGGGGGATCTCTGGAAACACCATATATTTT

abundance: few
d_gene: TRBD2
j_gene: TRBJ2-3
len: 15
v_gene: TRBV14
CDR3aa: CASSQGGASGDTQYF
CDR3nt: TGTGCCAGCAGCCAAGGAGGGGCTAGCGGAGATACGCAGTATTTT

abundance: -
d_gene: TRBD1
j_gene: TRBJ1-2
len: 17
v_gene: TRBV27
CDR3aa: CASSSTGVSRANYGYTF
CDR3nt: TGTGCCAGCAGTTCTACAGGGGTTAGCCGAGCTAACTATGGCTACACCTTC

abundance: -
d_gene: -
j_gene: TRBJ2-7
len: 11
v_gene: TRBV6-6
CDR3aa: CASSEGYEQYF
CDR3nt: TGTGCCAGCAGTGAGGGCTACGAGCAGTACTTC

abundance: few
d_gene: -
j_gene: TRBJ2-7
len: 14
v_gene: TRBV5-1
CDR3aa: CASSLVRGGHEQYF
CDR3nt: TGCGCCAGCAGCTTGGTAAGGGGCGGCCACGAGCAGTACTTC

abundance: few
d_gene: TRBD2
j_gene: TRBJ2-7
len: 15
v_gene: TRBV7-6
CDR3aa: CASSPRTSVSYEQYF
CDR3nt: TGTGCCAGCAGCCCCAGGACTAGCGTGTCCTACGAGCAGTACTTC

abundance: few
d_gene: -
j_gene: TRBJ1-4
len: 15
v_gene: TRBV7-9
CDR3aa: CASSLARTFNEKLFF
CDR3nt: TGTGCCAGCAGCTTAGCGCGGACGTTTAATGAAAAACTGTTTTTT

abundance: few
d_gene: TRBD1
j_gene: TRBJ1-1
len: 14
v_gene: TRBV18
CDR3aa: CASSPGQGGTEAFF
CDR3nt: TGTGCCAGCTCACCCGGGCAGGGGGGCACTGAAGCTTTCTTT

abundance: -
d_gene: TRBD2
j_gene: TRBJ2-7
len: 13
v_gene: TRBV6-1
CDR3aa: CASSLAGAYEQYF
CDR3nt: TGTGCCAGCTCTCTAGCGGGAGCCTACGAGCAGTACTTC

abundance: -
d_gene: -
j_gene: TRBJ1-1
len: 14
v_gene: TRBV9
CDR3aa: CASSGGEAGAEAFF
CDR3nt: TGTGCCAGCAGCGGTGGCGAGGCTGGCGCTGAAGCTTTCTTT

abundance: -
d_gene: TRBD2
j_gene: TRBJ2-5
len: 14
v_gene: TRBV10-3
CDR3aa: CAVSGGTRGETQYF
CDR3nt: TGTGCCGTCAGTGGCGGGACTAGAGGCGAGACCCAGTACTTC

abundance: -
d_gene: TRBD2
j_gene: TRBJ2-5
len: 17
v_gene: TRBV4-2
CDR3aa: CASSHGASGRADETQYF
CDR3nt: TGTGCCAGCAGCCATGGCGCTAGCGGGAGGGCCGATGAGACCCAGTACTTC

abundance: few
d_gene: -
j_gene: TRBJ2-1
len: 12
v_gene: TRBV7-9
CDR3aa: CASSLVGGEQFF
CDR3nt: TGTGCCAGCAGCTTAGTCGGGGGCGAGCAGTTCTTC

abundance: few
d_gene: TRBD2
j_gene: TRBJ2-2
len: 18
v_gene: TRBV10-3
CDR3aa: CAIPQGVTSGRYTGELFF
CDR3nt: TGTGCCATCCCCCAGGGGGTTACTAGCGGGAGATACACCGGGGAGCTGTTTTTT

abundance: few
d_gene: -
j_gene: TRBJ2-5
len: 13
v_gene: TRBV7-2
CDR3aa: CASSFTGQETQYF
CDR3nt: TGTGCCAGCAGCTTTACAGGACAAGAAACCCAGTACTTC

abundance: -
d_gene: -
j_gene: TRBJ1-4
len: 15
v_gene: TRBV7-2
CDR3aa: CASSPQGLTNEKLFF
CDR3nt: TGTGCCAGCAGCCCCCAGGGGCTTACTAATGAAAAACTGTTTTTT

abundance: -
d_gene: -
j_gene: TRBJ2-7
len: 13
v_gene: TRBV6-6
CDR3aa: CASSYAGWEEQYF
CDR3nt: TGTGCCAGCAGTTACGCGGGGTGGGAAGAGCAGTACTTC

abundance: few
d_gene: -
j_gene: TRBJ2-1
len: 15
v_gene: TRBV7-9
CDR3aa: CASSSRSFGYNEQFF
CDR3nt: TGTGCCAGCAGCTCTCGATCTTTTGGGTACAATGAGCAGTTCTTC

abundance: few
d_gene: -
j_gene: TRBJ2-3
len: 14
v_gene: TRBV11-2
CDR3aa: CASSLVVGTDTQYF
CDR3nt: TGTGCCAGCAGCTTAGTGGTTGGCACAGATACGCAGTATTTT

abundance: -
d_gene: -
j_gene: TRBJ2-7
len: 13
v_gene: TRBV7-9
CDR3aa: CASSPQGVYEQYF
CDR3nt: TGTGCCAGCAGCCCCCAGGGTGTCTACGAGCAGTACTTC

abundance: -
d_gene: -
j_gene: TRBJ1-2
len: 15
v_gene: TRBV28
CDR3aa: CASTPVEGYPYGYTF
CDR3nt: TGTGCCAGCACCCCGGTTGAGGGTTATCCTTATGGCTACACCTTC

abundance: few
d_gene: TRBD1
j_gene: TRBJ2-5
len: 13
v_gene: TRBV5-1
CDR3aa: CASSPDRVETQYF
CDR3nt: TGCGCCAGCAGCCCCGACAGGGTTGAGACCCAGTACTTC

abundance: -
d_gene: TRBD2
j_gene: TRBJ2-7
len: 16
v_gene: TRBV7-6
CDR3aa: CASSLQPGLAGVEQYF
CDR3nt: TGTGCCAGCAGCTTACAGCCGGGACTAGCGGGAGTCGAGCAGTACTTC

abundance: -
d_gene: TRBD2
j_gene: TRBJ2-3
len: 16
v_gene: TRBV29-1
CDR3aa: CSVEGTSGGGTDTQYF
CDR3nt: TGCAGCGTTGAGGGAACTAGCGGGGGAGGCACAGATACGCAGTATTTT

abundance: -
d_gene: -
j_gene: TRBJ1-3
len: 16
v_gene: TRBV27
CDR3aa: CASSLLPLRSGNTIYF
CDR3nt: TGTGCCAGCAGTTTATTGCCGCTGCGGTCGGGAAACACCATATATTTT

abundance: -
d_gene: -
j_gene: TRBJ2-3
len: 14
v_gene: TRBV29-1
CDR3aa: CSVERGYQGDTQYF
CDR3nt: TGCAGCGTGGAAAGGGGGTATCAAGGAGATACGCAGTATTTT

abundance: -
d_gene: -
j_gene: TRBJ2-1
len: 15
v_gene: TRBV18
CDR3aa: CASSLPGSSYNEQFF
CDR3nt: TGTGCCAGCTCACTTCCAGGGAGCTCCTACAATGAGCAGTTCTTC

abundance: once
d_gene: TRBD1
j_gene: TRBJ1-2
len: 16
v_gene: TRBV28
CDR3aa: CASSSQGARSVPGYTF
CDR3nt: TGTGCCAGCAGTTCCCAGGGGGCACGTTCAGTCCCTGGCTACACCTTC

abundance: -
d_gene: -
j_gene: TRBJ2-6
len: 17
v_gene: TRBV5-6
CDR3aa: CASSLFGDSSGANVLTF
CDR3nt: TGTGCCAGCAGCTTGTTTGGGGATAGCTCTGGGGCCAACGTCCTGACTTTC

abundance: few
d_gene: TRBD2
j_gene: TRBJ2-1
len: 14
v_gene: TRBV7-2
CDR3aa: CASTYSGTYNEQFF
CDR3nt: TGTGCCAGCACCTACAGCGGGACCTACAATGAGCAGTTCTTC

abundance: -
d_gene: -
j_gene: TRBJ1-2
len: 13
v_gene: TRBV7-9
CDR3aa: CASSLDSHYGYTF
CDR3nt: TGTGCCAGCAGCCTTGACAGTCACTATGGCTACACCTTC

abundance: -
d_gene: TRBD2
j_gene: TRBJ2-7
len: 14
v_gene: TRBV18
CDR3aa: CASSPGDYRYEQYF
CDR3nt: TGTGCCAGCTCCCCCGGGGACTACCGTTACGAGCAGTACTTC

abundance: few
d_gene: -
j_gene: TRBJ2-3
len: 18
v_gene: TRBV2
CDR3aa: CASSEGLGLPETTDTQYF
CDR3nt: TGTGCCAGCAGTGAAGGATTAGGTCTTCCCGAGACCACAGATACGCAGTATTTT

abundance: few
d_gene: TRBD1
j_gene: TRBJ2-7
len: 14
v_gene: TRBV6-1
CDR3aa: CATDVGTGGYEQYF
CDR3nt: TGTGCCACCGACGTTGGGACAGGGGGCTACGAGCAGTACTTC

abundance: -
d_gene: -
j_gene: TRBJ2-5
len: 10
v_gene: TRBV29-1
CDR3aa: CSVVGETQYF
CDR3nt: TGCAGCGTTGTGGGTGAGACCCAGTACTTC

abundance: few
d_gene: -
j_gene: TRBJ1-1
len: 12
v_gene: TRBV6-6
CDR3aa: CASSHWESEAFF
CDR3nt: TGTGCCAGCAGTCACTGGGAATCCGAAGCTTTCTTT

abundance: -
d_gene: -
j_gene: TRBJ2-1
len: 14
v_gene: TRBV9
CDR3aa: CASTPSPSYNEQFF
CDR3nt: TGTGCCAGCACCCCGAGCCCTTCTTACAATGAGCAGTTCTTC

abundance: -
d_gene: TRBD2
j_gene: TRBJ2-3
len: 16
v_gene: TRBV4-2
CDR3aa: CASSQDGSGRGNTQYF
CDR3nt: TGTGCCAGCAGCCAAGACGGGAGCGGGAGGGGCAATACGCAGTATTTT

abundance: -
d_gene: -
j_gene: TRBJ2-5
len: 17
v_gene: TRBV9
CDR3aa: CASSESPPGRSGETQYF
CDR3nt: TGTGCCAGCAGCGAGTCTCCCCCCGGGCGGAGCGGGGAGACCCAGTACTTC

abundance: once
d_gene: -
j_gene: TRBJ2-1
len: 15
v_gene: TRBV25-1
CDR3aa: CASTRGPSSYNEQFF
CDR3nt: TGTGCCAGCACAAGGGGACCGAGCTCCTACAATGAGCAGTTCTTC

abundance: -
d_gene: TRBD2
j_gene: TRBJ2-3
len: 13
v_gene: TRBV5-6
CDR3aa: CASSILAADTQYF
CDR3nt: TGTGCCAGCAGCATACTAGCGGCAGATACGCAGTATTTT

abundance: -
d_gene: -
j_gene: TRBJ1-5
len: 15
v_gene: TRBV7-2
CDR3aa: CASSQSRTADQPQHF
CDR3nt: TGTGCCAGCAGCCAATCGAGAACAGCGGATCAGCCCCAGCATTTT

abundance: few
d_gene: TRBD1
j_gene: TRBJ1-2
len: 13
v_gene: TRBV18
CDR3aa: CASSQGQGDGYTF
CDR3nt: TGTGCCAGCTCACAAGGACAGGGAGATGGCTACACCTTC

abundance: few
d_gene: -
j_gene: TRBJ1-2
len: 12
v_gene: TRBV5-4
CDR3aa: CASSLTGFGYTF
CDR3nt: TGTGCCAGCAGCCTTACAGGGTTTGGCTACACCTTC

abundance: -
d_gene: TRBD1
j_gene: TRBJ2-1
len: 17
v_gene: TRBV5-1
CDR3aa: CASSMNRGPTFGDEQFF
CDR3nt: TGCGCCAGCAGCATGAACAGGGGTCCGACCTTTGGGGATGAGCAGTTCTTC